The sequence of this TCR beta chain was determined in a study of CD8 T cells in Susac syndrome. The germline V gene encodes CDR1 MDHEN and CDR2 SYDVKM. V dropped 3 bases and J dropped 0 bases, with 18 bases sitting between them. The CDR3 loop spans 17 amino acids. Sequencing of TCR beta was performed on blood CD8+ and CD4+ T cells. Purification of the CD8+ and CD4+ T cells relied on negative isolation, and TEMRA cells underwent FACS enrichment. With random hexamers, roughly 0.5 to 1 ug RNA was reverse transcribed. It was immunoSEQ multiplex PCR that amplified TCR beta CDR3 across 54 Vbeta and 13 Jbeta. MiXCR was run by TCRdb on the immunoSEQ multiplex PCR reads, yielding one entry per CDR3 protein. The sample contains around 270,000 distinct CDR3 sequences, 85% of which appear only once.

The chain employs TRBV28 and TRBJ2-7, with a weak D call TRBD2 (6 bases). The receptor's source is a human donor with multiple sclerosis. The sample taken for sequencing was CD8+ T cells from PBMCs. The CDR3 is CASSLSLEGPGSYEQYF. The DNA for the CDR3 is TGTGCCAGCAGTTTGTCTTTGGAGGGGCCCGGCTCCTACGAGCAGTACTTC.